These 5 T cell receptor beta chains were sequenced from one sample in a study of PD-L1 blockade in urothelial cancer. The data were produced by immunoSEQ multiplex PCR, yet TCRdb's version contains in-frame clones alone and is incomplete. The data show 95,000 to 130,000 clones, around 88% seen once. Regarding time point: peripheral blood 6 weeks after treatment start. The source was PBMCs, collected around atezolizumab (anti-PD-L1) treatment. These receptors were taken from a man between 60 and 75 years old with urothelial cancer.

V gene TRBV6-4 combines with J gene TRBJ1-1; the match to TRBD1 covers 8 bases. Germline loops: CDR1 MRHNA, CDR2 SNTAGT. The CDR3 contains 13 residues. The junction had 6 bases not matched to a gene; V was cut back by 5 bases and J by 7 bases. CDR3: CASSQGQGYEAFF. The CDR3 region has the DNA TGTGCCAGCAGTCAAGGACAGGGCTATGAAGCTTTCTTT.

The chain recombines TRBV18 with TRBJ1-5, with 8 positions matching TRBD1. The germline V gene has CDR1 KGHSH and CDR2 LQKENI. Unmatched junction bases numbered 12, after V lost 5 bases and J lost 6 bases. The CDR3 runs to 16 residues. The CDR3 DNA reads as TGTGCCAGCTCAAGCGGACAGGGCGCGGTTTTTCAGCCCCAGCATTTT. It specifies CASSSGQGAVFQPQHF.

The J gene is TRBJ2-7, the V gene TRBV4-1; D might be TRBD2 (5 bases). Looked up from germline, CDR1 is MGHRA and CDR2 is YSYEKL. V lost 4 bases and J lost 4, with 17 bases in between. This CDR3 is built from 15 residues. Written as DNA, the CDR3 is TGCGCCAGCAGCCCAAGTATAACGGGGAGATACGAGCAGTACTTC. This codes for CASSPSITGRYEQYF.

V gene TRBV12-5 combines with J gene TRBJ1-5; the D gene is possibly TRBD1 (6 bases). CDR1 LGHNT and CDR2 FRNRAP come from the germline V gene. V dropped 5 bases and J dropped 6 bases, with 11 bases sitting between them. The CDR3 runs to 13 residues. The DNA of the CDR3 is TGTGCTAGTGGTGAAAACAGGGTTCAGCCCCAGCATTTT. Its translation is CASGENRVQPQHF. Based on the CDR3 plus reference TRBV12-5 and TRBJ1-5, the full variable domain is DARVTQTPRHKVTEMGQEVTMRCQPILGHNTVFWYRQTMMQGLELLAYFRNRAPLDDSGMPKDRFSAEMPDATLATLKIQPSEPRDSAVYFCASGENRVQPQHFGDGTRLSIL.

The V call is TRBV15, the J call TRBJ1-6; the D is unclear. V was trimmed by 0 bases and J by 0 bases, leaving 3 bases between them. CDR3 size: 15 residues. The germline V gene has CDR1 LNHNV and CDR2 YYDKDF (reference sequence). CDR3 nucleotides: TGTGCCACCAGCAGAGACAGCTCCTATAATTCACCCCTCCACTTT. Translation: CATSRDSSYNSPLHF.